This TCR beta chain was recorded in a study of T cell responses to AZD1222 COVID-19 vaccine. The study's findings and limits: Baseline testing showed seropositivity in only a handful of AZD1222 recipients.

Clones were read by immunoSEQ multiplex PCR, and TCRdb kept only the in-frame ones, dropping some. The repertoire consists of 90,000 to 110,000 clones, with approximately 85% occurring once and the leading ten covering over 10%. To note about this clone: What it binds is unknown.

This CDR3 is 14 amino acids long. The germline CDR1 and CDR2 sequences are SGDLS and YYNGEE. The V end lost 0 bases, the J end lost 6 bases, and 12 bases lay between the germline ends. The chain carries TRBV9 and TRBJ1-1, with TRBD1 as a possible D gene (5 bases). This receptor was identified in an adult in good health. Sequenced here: peripheral blood, sampled on day 0 of MenACWY control vaccination. CDR3 region: CASSVGAGNSEAFF. CDR3 coding DNA: TGTGCCAGCAGCGTAGGGGCAGGGAATTCTGAAGCTTTCTTT.